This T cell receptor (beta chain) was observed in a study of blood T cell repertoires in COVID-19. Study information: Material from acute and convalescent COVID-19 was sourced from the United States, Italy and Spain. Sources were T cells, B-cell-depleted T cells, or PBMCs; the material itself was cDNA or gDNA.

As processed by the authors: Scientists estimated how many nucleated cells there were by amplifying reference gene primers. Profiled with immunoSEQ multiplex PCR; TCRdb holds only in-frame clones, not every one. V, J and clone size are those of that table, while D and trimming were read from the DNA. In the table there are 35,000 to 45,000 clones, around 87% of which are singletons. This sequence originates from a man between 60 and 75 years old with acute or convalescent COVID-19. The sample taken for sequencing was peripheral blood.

The CDR3 nucleotides are TGTGCCAGCAGCCAGGAAAGGGGGAGAGCCCAGGGGGAGCTGTTTTTT. Protein product: CASSQERGRAQGELFF. The gene calls are TRBV4-2 and TRBJ2-2; the D gene is possibly TRBD1 (6 bases). The V end lost 3 bases, the J end lost 8 bases, and 19 bases lay between the germline ends. The CDR3 length is 16 residues. Germline CDR1 reads LGHNA; CDR2 reads YNFKEQ.